These 18 T cell receptor beta chains came from one sample sequenced in a study of long-term antiretroviral therapy in people with HIV. Version v3.0 of the immunoSEQ assay was performed at survey level. The protocol was immunoSEQ multiplex PCR, while the TCRdb copy is restricted to in-frame clones and leaves out a portion. This sample has just over 35,000 clones, with approximately 80% found just once. Sequencing was performed on unsorted PBMCs, taken 0.6 years after starting antiretroviral therapy. The source is a man aged 18 to 30 with HIV.

This chain connects TRBV5-4 to TRBJ2-2; perhaps TRBD2 as D (5 bases). This CDR3 spans 16 amino acids. Germline-derived CDR1 and CDR2 are SGHNT and YYREEE (reference sequence). V was trimmed by 4 bases and J by 2 bases, leaving 15 bases between them. CDR3 residues: CASSLSRGINTGELFF. CDR3 bases: TGTGCCAGCAGCCTTTCTCGGGGTATAAACACCGGGGAGCTGTTTTTT.

The chain employs TRBV7-8 and TRBJ2-3; D is uncertain. CDR3 length: 13 amino acids. The ends were cut back, 0 bases at V and 8 bases at J, with 9 bases in the middle. CDR1 and CDR2 (germline): SGHVS, FQNEAQ. The CDR3 sequence is CASSLAILSTQYF. Written as DNA, the CDR3 is TGTGCCAGCAGCTTAGCGATTCTGAGTACGCAGTATTTT.

V gene TRBV27 combines with J gene TRBJ2-1; TRBD2 aligns across 9 bases. Germline values: CDR1 MNHEY, CDR2 SMNVEV (reference sequence). The trim removed 0 bases at V and 3 bases at J, leaving 18 bases unmatched. This CDR3 has 21 amino acids. CDR3 protein: CASSLSPPESGRFWGYNEQFF. CDR3 coding DNA: TGTGCCAGCAGTTTATCGCCCCCAGAGAGCGGGAGGTTCTGGGGCTACAATGAGCAGTTCTTC.

The V gene is TRBV9, the J gene TRBJ2-7; D unresolved. The CDR3 is 15 residues long. V lost 0 bases and J lost 6, with 16 bases in between. CDR1 and CDR2 from the germline V gene are SGDLS and YYNGEE. CDR3 bases: TGTGCCAGCAGCGTAGCCGGTTCGATCCGTTCCGAGCAGTACTTC. Its protein is CASSVAGSIRSEQYF.

The genes are TRBV19 and TRBJ2-7, with a tentative D call TRBD1 (5 bases). V lost 3 bases and J lost 1, with 13 bases in between. This CDR3 contains 15 residues. The germline gives CDR1 LNHDA, CDR2 SQIVND (reference sequence). The CDR3 region has the DNA TGTGCCAGTAGTATTACAGGCGAACGATCCTACGAGCAGTACTTC. It is translated as CASSITGERSYEQYF.

V gene TRBV28 combines with J gene TRBJ1-1; a weak D match, TRBD1 (6 bases). CDR1 is MDHEN and CDR2 is SYDVKM in the germline V gene. Between the trimmed V and J ends, which lost 10 bases and 1 base, there was a span of 19 bases. There are 15 residues in the CDR3. As DNA, the CDR3 is TGTGCCACCAAGAGGGCAGGGGAGGGGAACACTGAAGCTTTCTTT. Protein: CATKRAGEGNTEAFF. The whole variable domain, filled in from reference TRBV28 and TRBJ1-1, reads DVKVTQSSRYLVKRTGEKVFLECVQDMDHENMFWYRQDPGLGLRLIYFSYDVKMKEKGDIPEGYSVSREKKERFSLILESASTNQTSMYLCATKRAGEGNTEAFFGQGTRLTVV.

V gene TRBV11-2 combines with J gene TRBJ1-3; D is ambiguous. Deletions cut 3 bases from V and 4 bases from J, with 10 bases between. The CDR3 contains 14 residues. CDR1 and CDR2 (germline): SGHAT, FQNNGV. The CDR3, as DNA: TGTGCCAGCAGCTTGGCGGGGATCGGAAACACCATATATTTT. This encodes CASSLAGIGNTIYF. Combining the CDR3 with reference TRBV11-2 and TRBJ1-3 gives the whole variable domain EAGVAQSPRYKIIEKRQSVAFWCNPISGHATLYWYQQILGQGPKLLIQFQNNGVVDDSQLPKDRFSAERLKGVDSTLKIQPAKLEDSAVYLCASSLAGIGNTIYFGEGSWLTVV.

As for this clone: At one end, the junction sequence differs from germline, possibly due to a read error. This chain connects TRBV29-1 to TRBJ2-7; the match to TRBD2 covers 12 bases. This CDR3 spans 14 amino acids. CDR1 SQVTM and CDR2 ANQGSEA come from the germline V gene. The CDR3 nucleotides are TGCAGCGTTCAAGAGGGACTAGCGGGCTACGAGCAGTACTTC. Its translation is CSVQEGLAGYEQYF.

Only a few counts were recorded for this clone. This sample also contains other DNA sequences that code for the same CDR3. The chain carries TRBV6-5 and TRBJ1-1, with TRBD1 identical over 8 bases. From germline, CDR1 is MNHEY and CDR2 SVGAGI. The CDR3 runs to 12 residues. The V segment lost 6 bases and the J segment 5 bases; nucleotides outside the gene matches: 2. CDR3 residues: CASRRTGTEAFF. The DNA of the CDR3 is TGTGCCAGCAGAAGGACAGGGACTGAAGCTTTCTTT.

J is TRBJ2-1 and V is TRBV7-9; 11 nucleotides agree with TRBD1. CDR3 length equals 17 residues. Germline assignment: CDR1 SEHNR and CDR2 FQNEAQ (reference sequence). The ends lost 1 base at V and 3 bases at J; junction bases unmatched: 5. CDR3 in amino acids: CASSLGEGQGVYNEQFF. CDR3 nucleotides: TGTGCCAGCAGCTTAGGGGAGGGACAGGGGGTCTACAATGAGCAGTTCTTC.

V and J are TRBV7-2 and TRBJ2-7; possible D gene TRBD1, 5 bases. The germline V and J ends were trimmed by 5 bases and 2 bases, with 16 bases remaining between them. The CDR3 sequence is 15 residues long. The germline gives CDR1 SGHTA, CDR2 FQGNSA. In nucleotides, the CDR3 is TGTGCCAGCAGCCCGATATCGGACACCACCTACGAGCAGTACTTC. Translation: CASSPISDTTYEQYF. The complete variable domain, with remaining parts taken from reference TRBV7-2 and TRBJ2-7, reads GAGVSQSPSNKVTEKGKDVELRCDPISGHTALYWYRQSLGQGLEFLIYFQGNSAPDKSGLPSDRFSAERTGGSVSTLTIQRTQQEDSAVYLCASSPISDTTYEQYFGPGTRLTVT.

This clone has more than one count but fewer than ten. The V call is TRBV7-9, the J call TRBJ1-5; no clear D gene. Germline V lookup: CDR1 SEHNR, CDR2 FQNEAQ (reference sequence). Trimming cost V 7 bases and J 6 bases, with 7 bases left between them. This CDR3 is built from 11 residues. The CDR3 nucleotides are TGTGCCAGCACCCCATCTCAGCCCCAGCATTTT. Its translation is CASTPSQPQHF.

Written as DNA, the CDR3 is TGTGCCACCAGCTGGGGCTACAATGAGCAGTTCTTC. Encoded protein: CATSWGYNEQFF. This chain joins TRBV15 and TRBJ2-1; D remains ambiguous. CDR3 size: 12 residues. V was pared by 5 bases and J by 3 bases, with 5 bases between. Germline V gene sequence: CDR1 LNHNV, CDR2 YYDKDF (reference sequence).

This chain links TRBV28 with TRBJ2-7; the match to TRBD1 covers 9 bases. Germline lookup yields CDR1 MDHEN and CDR2 SYDVKM. The V and J ends lost 5 bases and 3 bases, in that order; junction bases with no gene match: 8. CDR3 length: 15 amino acids. CDR3 protein: CASSLRQGDNYEQYF. CDR3 coding DNA: TGTGCCAGCAGTCTCAGACAGGGGGATAACTACGAGCAGTACTTC. The full variable domain, in which reference TRBV28 and TRBJ2-7 provide the parts outside the CDR3, is DVKVTQSSRYLVKRTGEKVFLECVQDMDHENMFWYRQDPGLGLRLIYFSYDVKMKEKGDIPEGYSVSREKKERFSLILESASTNQTSMYLCASSLRQGDNYEQYFGPGTRLTVT.

The J gene is TRBJ1-1, the V gene TRBV27; D is undetermined. This CDR3 has 14 amino acids. V lost 1 base and J 0 bases, leaving 6 bases between the germline ends. Germline lookup yields CDR1 MNHEY and CDR2 SMNVEV (reference sequence). The CDR3 DNA reads TGTGCCAGCAGTTTATTATCGATGAACACTGAAGCTTTCTTT. Its translation is CASSLLSMNTEAFF.

The chain employs TRBV2 and TRBJ2-1; 7 bases are a match to TRBD2. The CDR3 is made up of 13 amino acids. V shed 7 bases and J 5 bases; nucleotides not matched to a gene: 5. CDR1 is SNHLY and CDR2 is FYNNEI in the germline V gene. CDR3 region: CASKRDLDNEQFF. Written as DNA, the CDR3 is TGTGCCAGCAAGCGGGACCTCGACAATGAGCAGTTCTTC.

This chain connects TRBV29-1 to TRBJ2-3; 8 positions agree with TRBD1. The CDR3 consists of 15 residues. V dropped 2 bases and J dropped 0; count of bases not matched to a gene: 4. Germline values: CDR1 SQVTM, CDR2 ANQGSEA. CDR3 coding DNA: TGCAGCGTTGAACTGACAGGGGCGAGCACAGATACGCAGTATTTT. Translated, it gives CSVELTGASTDTQYF.

This sequence joins TRBV11-1 and TRBJ2-7, with TRBD2 as a possible D gene (6 bases). The CDR3 loop spans 16 amino acids. The V gene lost 2 bases and the J gene lost 4 bases, with 18 bases spanning the gap. CDR1 and CDR2 from the germline V gene are SGHAT and FQDESV (reference sequence). The CDR3 DNA reads as TGTGCCAGCAGCTTATATCCCTTAGGAGGGGCGTACGAGCAGTACTTC. Amino acids: CASSLYPLGGAYEQYF.